The subject of this entry is one TCR beta chain. At least ten counts were recorded for this clonotype. Which antigen it targets is not known. The record has no base qualities; no much larger clone is one base away. The record originates from a study of neurological immune-mediated disorders (dated by TCRdb to the late 2010s). A note on the overall study: Peripheral blood TCR-beta repertoires from HTLV-I-associated myelopathy (HAM/TSP) patients, multiple sclerosis patients and healthy controls were compared by UMI-based sequencing. The approximately 99 TCR-beta libraries included longitudinal samples, technical triplicates and paired sorted CD4+ and CD8+ T-cell subsets alongside PBMC samples. Of the approximately 68 subjects in the cohort, about 15 were HAM/TSP patients, about 34 were multiple sclerosis patients, and about 20 were healthy controls.

For unsorted PBMC libraries, 2 million PBMCs were used after storage in RNAlater at -80 degrees C until RNA extraction. Peripheral blood was subjected to Ficoll-Hypaque density gradient centrifugation to isolate PBMCs, which were then cryopreserved in liquid nitrogen. cDNA was synthesized by template-switch 5'RACE using a primer with a 10-nucleotide random unique molecular identifier that tagged each TCR transcript. Each sequencing run produced over 160 million TCR-beta sequences covering 15-18 subjects. The RNeasy kit was used to extract total RNA. TCR-beta VDJ regions were amplified with primers for the TCR constant region and the 5'RACE anchor, using the KAPA Real-time Library Amplification kit. A first PCR added sample indexes and Illumina adaptors, after which a second PCR increased the library yield. After Ampure bead purification, the TCR product of roughly 650 bp was size-selected on a 2% E-gel SizeSelection system. Before pooling, library quality was assessed on a Bioanalyzer, concentration was determined with Qubit, and library quantification was performed with the Kapa Library Quantification kit. Libraries were sequenced paired-end 2 x 150 bp on an Illumina HiSeq 2500. To increase sequence diversity, roughly 24-31% phiX was spiked into each library pool. For the original study's pipeline: Quality-filtered reads were processed with the UMI-based MiGEC pipeline, and over 90% of raw TCR sequences were removed by the MiGEC pipeline during error correction. IMGT germline references were used for alignment of VDJ genes, and clonotypes were defined by a unique CDR3 amino acid sequence together with V-J genes. Clonal expansion, Shannon diversity and CDR3 relatedness were evaluated with VDJtools (CalcPairwiseDistances, ClusterSamples), while phylogenetic trees were built in CLCbio workbench. Clones with at least 8 unique UMIs were defined as expanded, with this threshold being based on coefficient-of-variation modelling across technical triplicates. TCRdb reprocessing: public reads trimmed at Q25 with fastp, clones called with MiXCR, in-frame beta chains kept. Records with the same CDR3 protein are collapsed into one entry carrying the most frequent genes and DNA. TCRdb's processing, not the study's, gives the V and J calls here. For this sample there are 53,000 or so distinct CDR3 sequences; approximately 11% appear just once. Of the sample, about 10% is held by the ten largest clones.

V is reduced by 6 bases and J by 9 bases, leaving a spacing of 14 bases between them. The CDR3 runs 12 residues from the cysteine to the phenylalanine. Kept here is only the CDR3 DNA, which spans 36 bases and is read in frame from base 1. Summary of the overall study and its limitations: TCR clonal expansion was highest in HAM/TSP patients and lowest in MS patients, with MS patients falling below even healthy controls. Expanded clones from different subjects shared no identical CDR3 amino acid sequences, which suggests that TCR-beta repertoires were private in all groups.

The chain uses TRBV12-3 or TRBV12-4 and TRBJ1-1, with the identity of the D gene unclear. Sequences were obtained from PBMCs. The clonotype was recovered from a woman aged 55 to 70 with HTLV-1-associated myelopathy (HAM/TSP). CDR3 region: CASSIIPGQAFF. The sequence in DNA is TGTGCCAGCAGCATAATCCCGGGCCAAGCTTTCTTT.